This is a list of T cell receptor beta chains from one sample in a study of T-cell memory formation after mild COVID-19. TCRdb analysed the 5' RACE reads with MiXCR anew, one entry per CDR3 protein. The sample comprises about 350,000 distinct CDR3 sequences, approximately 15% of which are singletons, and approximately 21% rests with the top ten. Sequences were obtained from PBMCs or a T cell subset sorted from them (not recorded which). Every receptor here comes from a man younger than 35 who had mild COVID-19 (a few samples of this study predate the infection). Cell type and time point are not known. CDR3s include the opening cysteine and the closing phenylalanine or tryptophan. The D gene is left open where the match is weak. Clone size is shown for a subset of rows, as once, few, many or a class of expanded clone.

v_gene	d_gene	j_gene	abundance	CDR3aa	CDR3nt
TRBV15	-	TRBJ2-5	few	CATSRDMGSETQYF	TGTGCCACCAGCAGAGATATGGGGTCGGAGACCCAGTACTTC
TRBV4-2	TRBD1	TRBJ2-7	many	CASSQELGQGDEQYF	TGTGCCAGCAGCCAAGAACTGGGACAGGGAGACGAGCAGTACTTC
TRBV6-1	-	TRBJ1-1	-	CASSEALEGNTEAFF	TGTGCCAGCAGTGAAGCGCTGGAGGGGAACACTGAAGCTTTCTTT
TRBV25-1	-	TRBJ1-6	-	CASEGRYGDSPLHF	TGTGCCAGCGAGGGGAGGTACGGGGATTCACCCCTCCACTTT
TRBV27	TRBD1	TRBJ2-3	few	CASSLSLQGGSTDTQYF	TGTGCCAGCAGTTTATCGCTACAGGGGGGTAGCACAGATACGCAGTATTTT
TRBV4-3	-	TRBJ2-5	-	CASSQEQGQETQYF	TGCGCCAGCAGCCAAGAACAGGGCCAAGAGACCCAGTACTTC
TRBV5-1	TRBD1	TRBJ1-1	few	CASSLMRGPTEAFF	TGCGCCAGCAGCTTGATGAGGGGGCCCACTGAAGCTTTCTTT
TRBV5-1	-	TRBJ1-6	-	CASSLAGPSYSPLHF	TGCGCCAGCAGCTTGGCCGGCCCCAGTTATTCACCCCTCCACTTT
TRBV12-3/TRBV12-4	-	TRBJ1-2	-	CASSSTGLYGYTF	TGTGCCAGCAGTTCTACAGGGTTATATGGCTACACCTTC
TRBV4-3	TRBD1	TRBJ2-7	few	CASSQRRDRVFYEQYF	TGCGCCAGCAGCCAGCGCCGGGACAGGGTCTTCTACGAGCAGTACTTC
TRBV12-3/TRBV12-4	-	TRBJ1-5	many	CASSFSLTITQHF	TGTGCCAGCAGTTTCTCTTTAACCATAACCCAGCATTTT
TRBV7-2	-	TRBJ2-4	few	CASSSRVANIQYF	TGTGCCAGCAGCTCAAGGGTCGCGAACATTCAGTACTTC
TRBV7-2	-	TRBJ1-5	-	CASSLGASSGQPQHF	TGTGCCAGCAGCTTAGGGGCTAGCAGCGGGCAGCCCCAGCATTTT
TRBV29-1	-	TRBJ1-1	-	CSVFTGTTEAFF	TGCAGCGTATTTACAGGGACCACTGAAGCTTTCTTT
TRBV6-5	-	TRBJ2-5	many	CASSYRGDETQYF	TGTGCCAGCAGTTACCGTGGGGACGAGACCCAGTACTTC
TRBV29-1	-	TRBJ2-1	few	CSVSVYNEQFF	TGCAGCGTTTCCGTCTACAATGAGCAGTTCTTC